The rows below give T cell receptor beta chains drawn from one sample of a study of beta chain features in type 1 diabetes. Here immunoSEQ multiplex PCR was the method, and the copy in TCRdb shows in-frame clones only, minus some. The top ten clones hold about 3.9% of a sample with around 250,000 clones, about 26% of them seen once. Material for sequencing was central memory CD4+ T cells from blood. These receptors all come from a man in his thirties or forties in good health. Both conserved end residues are part of each CDR3. The order of the fields is D gene, V gene, J gene, clone size, CDR3 protein, CDR3 DNA. The D gene is left open where the match is weak. Clone size is given for some rows only: seen once, a few or many times, or a class if the clone is expanded.

d_call: .
v_call: TRBV20-1
j_call: TRBJ2-5
clone_size: .
cdr3_aa: CSAPFLETQYF
cdr3_nt: TGCAGTGCTCCCTTTTTAGAGACCCAGTACTTC

d_call: TRBD1
v_call: TRBV7-2
j_call: TRBJ2-3
clone_size: .
cdr3_aa: CASSPGQTSNTDTQYF
cdr3_nt: TGTGCCAGCAGCCCGGGACAGACCTCAAACACAGATACGCAGTATTTT

d_call: .
v_call: TRBV5-1
j_call: TRBJ2-1
clone_size: few
cdr3_aa: CASSLVDEQFF
cdr3_nt: TGCGCCAGCAGCTTGGTGGATGAGCAGTTCTTC

d_call: .
v_call: TRBV30
j_call: TRBJ2-3
clone_size: once
cdr3_aa: CAWSVGQADTQYF
cdr3_nt: TGTGCCTGGAGTGTCGGCCAGGCAGATACGCAGTATTTT

d_call: TRBD2
v_call: TRBV7-9
j_call: TRBJ2-7
clone_size: few
cdr3_aa: CASSLEASGVYEQYF
cdr3_nt: TGTGCCAGCAGCTTAGAGGCTAGCGGGGTCTACGAGCAGTACTTC

d_call: .
v_call: TRBV6-5
j_call: TRBJ1-2
clone_size: .
cdr3_aa: CATTGTRYSNYGYTF
cdr3_nt: TGTGCCACGACGGGAACGAGATACTCTAACTATGGCTACACCTTC

d_call: TRBD2
v_call: TRBV29-1
j_call: TRBJ2-3
clone_size: many
cdr3_aa: CSGGTGTTADTQYF
cdr3_nt: TGCAGCGGGGGAACCGGGACTACCGCCGATACGCAGTATTTT

d_call: TRBD1
v_call: TRBV19
j_call: TRBJ1-5
clone_size: few
cdr3_aa: CASTRTGPMEPQHF
cdr3_nt: TGTGCCAGTACCCGGACAGGACCCATGGAGCCCCAGCATTTT

d_call: TRBD2
v_call: TRBV7-2
j_call: TRBJ2-1
clone_size: .
cdr3_aa: CASSPEGREWNNEQFF
cdr3_nt: TGTGCCAGCAGCCCAGAGGGGCGGGAGTGGAACAATGAGCAGTTCTTC

d_call: .
v_call: TRBV21-1
j_call: TRBJ2-7
clone_size: .
cdr3_aa: CASTPYEQYF
cdr3_nt: TGTGCCAGCACCCCCTACGAGCAGTACTTC

d_call: TRBD1
v_call: TRBV5-1
j_call: TRBJ2-3
clone_size: few
cdr3_aa: CASSEQGAGQDTQYF
cdr3_nt: TGCGCCAGCAGCGAACAGGGGGCCGGACAAGATACGCAGTATTTT

d_call: .
v_call: TRBV9
j_call: TRBJ1-1
clone_size: .
cdr3_aa: CASRPGQQNTEAFF
cdr3_nt: TGTGCCAGCAGGCCAGGACAGCAGAACACTGAAGCTTTCTTT

d_call: .
v_call: TRBV28
j_call: TRBJ1-1
clone_size: few
cdr3_aa: CASSLPSNTEAFF
cdr3_nt: TGTGCCAGCAGTTTACCATCGAACACTGAAGCTTTCTTT

d_call: TRBD1
v_call: TRBV30
j_call: TRBJ2-1
clone_size: few
cdr3_aa: CAFQRRDRGPYNEQFF
cdr3_nt: TGTGCTTTCCAACGGAGGGACAGGGGGCCCTACAATGAGCAGTTCTTC

d_call: TRBD2
v_call: TRBV28
j_call: TRBJ2-1
clone_size: few
cdr3_aa: CASTSNSAGGNEQFF
cdr3_nt: TGTGCCAGCACTTCTAATTCGGCGGGAGGCAATGAGCAGTTCTTC

d_call: .
v_call: TRBV7-2
j_call: TRBJ1-1
clone_size: .
cdr3_aa: CASSRQENTEAFF
cdr3_nt: TGTGCCAGCAGCAGACAGGAAAACACTGAAGCTTTCTTT

d_call: .
v_call: TRBV7-9
j_call: TRBJ2-1
clone_size: .
cdr3_aa: CASSLDEQFF
cdr3_nt: TGTGCCAGCAGCTTAGATGAGCAGTTCTTC

d_call: TRBD2
v_call: TRBV28
j_call: TRBJ2-1
clone_size: .
cdr3_aa: CASSSGRGEQFF
cdr3_nt: TGTGCCAGCAGTAGCGGGAGGGGGGAGCAGTTCTTC

d_call: .
v_call: TRBV7-2
j_call: TRBJ2-5
clone_size: few
cdr3_aa: CASSLNQGSGTQYF
cdr3_nt: TGTGCCAGCAGCTTAAATCAAGGCTCGGGGACCCAGTACTTC

d_call: TRBD1
v_call: TRBV18
j_call: TRBJ2-2
clone_size: .
cdr3_aa: CASSRRQGPTGELFF
cdr3_nt: TGTGCCAGCTCACGCAGACAGGGTCCCACCGGGGAGCTGTTTTTT